The clone carrying this T cell receptor beta chain was recorded only once. Its antigen remains unidentified. FACS enriched CD8+ TEMRA cells, while bulk CD8+ and CD4+ were negatively isolated. The data derive from a study of CD8 T cells in Susac syndrome. Overall study findings and caveats: Clonal expansion was not seen in any Susac syndrome CD4+ T cell repertoire.

Random hexamers served to reverse transcribe roughly 0.5 to 1 ug RNA. Across 54 Vbeta and 13 Jbeta, immunoSEQ multiplex PCR amplified TCR beta CDR3. A single record per CDR3 protein comes from TCRdb applying MiXCR to the immunoSEQ multiplex PCR reads. The sample includes around 140,000 distinct CDR3 sequences, over 90% of them seen just once. Sequencing was done on a sample of CD4+ T cells from PBMCs. The TCR was taken from a human donor with Susac syndrome.

The CDR3 DNA reads as TGTGCCTCACAGGGGACTCAAGAGACCCAGTACTTC. This codes for CASQGTQETQYF. The rearrangement uses TRBV30 and TRBJ2-5; a weak D match, TRBD1 (7 bases). This CDR3 is built from 12 residues. Between the trimmed V and J ends, which lost 7 bases and 2 bases, there was a span of 11 bases. Germline assignment: CDR1 GTSNPN and CDR2 SVGIG (reference sequence).